The 27 T cell receptor beta chains reported below all come from one sample, sequenced in a study of blood T cell repertoires in COVID-19 (dated by TCRdb to the early 2020s). The library was made by the immunoSEQ multiplex PCR assay. What TCRdb holds here is the immuneACCESS table cut down to in-frame rearrangements. Part of the clones is not present; checked against another copy, under half of the missing clones reflect an unresolved V gene, and the others are unexplained. The sample profile shows about 160,000 clones; roughly 87% of them were found once. Together, the top ten hold roughly 3.9% of the sample. Sequencing used peripheral blood. These receptor sequences come from a woman aged 55-69 years who had recovered from COVID-19.

The chain employs TRBV27 and TRBJ1-5, with D perhaps matching TRBD1 (6 bases). This CDR3 contains 16 residues. Germline assignment: CDR1 MNHEY and CDR2 SMNVEV (reference sequence). The ends were cut back, 7 bases at V and 1 base at J, with 17 bases in the middle. CDR3 nucleotide sequence: TGTGCCAGCAACTCTCTTTGGACAGAAAGCAATCAGCCCCAGCATTTT. It translates to CASNSLWTESNQPQHF.

This rearrangement joins TRBV19 to TRBJ1-5, with D possibly being TRBD1 (6 bases). This CDR3 spans 18 amino acids. CDR1 LNHDA and CDR2 SQIVND come from the germline V gene (reference sequence). Trimming shortened V by 5 bases and J by 5 bases, and 25 bases separated the two germline ends. CDR3 nucleotide sequence: TGTGCCAGTAGTGGAGAGGGTAGCAGGGGCCTGTGGTATCAGCCCCAGCATTTT. This gives the protein CASSGEGSRGLWYQPQHF. Full variable domain (outside the CDR3, taken from reference TRBV19 and TRBJ1-5): DGGITQSPKYLFRKEGQNVTLSCEQNLNHDAMYWYRQDPGQGLRLIYYSQIVNDFQKGDIAEGYSVSREKKESFPLTVTSAQKNPTAFYLCASSGEGSRGLWYQPQHFGDGTRLSIL.

Regarding this clone: Different DNA sequences within this sample yield the same CDR3. The chain recombines TRBV27 with TRBJ1-5, with D unresolved. Between the trimmed V and J ends, which lost 3 bases and 4 bases, there was a span of 10 bases. CDR1 is MNHEY and CDR2 is SMNVEV in the germline V gene (reference sequence). This CDR3 has 14 residues. DNA for the CDR3: TGTGCCAGCAGTTTGTATGGGAGAAATCAGCCCCAGCATTTT. Translated, it gives CASSLYGRNQPQHF.

The chain combines TRBV5-4 with TRBJ1-3; 8 bases line up with TRBD1. This CDR3 has 15 amino acids. The germline V gene encodes CDR1 SGHNT and CDR2 YYREEE (reference sequence). The V gene end was trimmed by 3 bases and the J gene end by 1 base; junction bases not matched to a gene: 3. CDR3 residues: CASSSRTGSGNTIYF. The CDR3, as DNA: TGTGCCAGCAGCTCAAGGACAGGGTCTGGAAACACCATATATTTT.

The chain employs TRBV11-1 and TRBJ2-1; weak D call: TRBD2 (6 bases). The CDR3 is made up of 16 amino acids. Germline V lookup: CDR1 SGHAT, CDR2 FQDESV (reference sequence). Trimming stripped 5 bases from V and 4 bases from J, with 18 bases between. For the CDR3, the DNA is TGTGCCAGCAGCCCCTCCCGCGGGCGGGGATACAATGAGCAGTTCTTC. Protein sequence: CASSPSRGRGYNEQFF.

This chain connects TRBV7-9 to TRBJ1-1, with D hard to call. Trimming stripped 2 bases from V and 6 bases from J, with 10 bases between. The CDR3 is 13 residues long. Germline V lookup: CDR1 SEHNR, CDR2 FQNEAQ (reference sequence). The CDR3 sequence is CASSLTRYPEAFF. The CDR3 bases are TGTGCCAGCAGCTTAACCAGATACCCTGAAGCTTTCTTT.

This sequence joins TRBV28 and TRBJ1-4; 7 nucleotides agree with TRBD1. V trimming: 5 bases; J trimming: 8 bases; junction bases outside the gene matches: 8. The germline V gene has CDR1 MDHEN and CDR2 SYDVKM. CDR3 length: 14 amino acids. CDR3 DNA sequence: TGTGCCAGCAGTATAAGACAGGGCGGAGAAAAACTGTTTTTT. Protein sequence: CASSIRQGGEKLFF. Together with reference TRBV28 and TRBJ1-4, the CDR3 gives the full variable domain: DVKVTQSSRYLVKRTGEKVFLECVQDMDHENMFWYRQDPGLGLRLIYFSYDVKMKEKGDIPEGYSVSREKKERFSLILESASTNQTSMYLCASSIRQGGEKLFFGSGTQLSVL.

The genes are TRBV11-2 and TRBJ1-2, with 7 bases that match TRBD1. Trimming at V came to 4 bases and at J to 3 bases, leaving 5 bases not matched to a gene. From germline, CDR1 is SGHAT and CDR2 FQNNGV. The CDR3 contains 14 residues. The CDR3 spells CASSSDRAYYGYTF. CDR3 in DNA: TGTGCCAGCAGCTCAGACAGGGCCTACTATGGCTACACCTTC. The entire variable domain, with the rest obtained from reference TRBV11-2 and TRBJ1-2, is as follows: EAGVAQSPRYKIIEKRQSVAFWCNPISGHATLYWYQQILGQGPKLLIQFQNNGVVDDSQLPKDRFSAERLKGVDSTLKIQPAKLEDSAVYLCASSSDRAYYGYTFGSGTRLTVV.

This clone was picked up one time. The chain couples TRBV28 to TRBJ1-6; D may be TRBD1 (5 bases). Per the germline V gene, CDR1 is MDHEN and CDR2 is SYDVKM. The V end was cut by 3 bases, the J end by 7 bases, with 13 bases between. This CDR3 comprises 15 residues. This CDR3 reads CASSFWQGGNSPLHF. The DNA of the CDR3 is TGTGCCAGCAGTTTCTGGCAGGGAGGAAATTCACCCCTCCACTTT.

This clone was recorded only once. The chain recombines TRBV2 with TRBJ1-5; D uncertain. This CDR3 is built from 14 residues. Germline-derived CDR1 and CDR2 are SNHLY and FYNNEI. V gave up 5 bases and J gave up 3 bases, with 11 bases separating them. CDR3 coding DNA: TGTGCCAGCAGTTCTCGAGGGAACAATCAGCCCCAGCATTTT. It codes for CASSSRGNNQPQHF.

The chain is built from TRBV5-1 and TRBJ2-4; weak D call: TRBD1 (5 bases). CDR3 length equals 15 residues. The V end was cut by 0 bases, the J end by 1 base, with 8 bases between. CDR1 and CDR2 from the germline V gene are SGHRS and YFSETQ. The CDR3 sequence: CASSLVSGAKNIQYF. In DNA form, the CDR3 reads TGCGCCAGCAGCTTGGTCTCAGGGGCCAAAAACATTCAGTACTTC. The whole variable domain, filled in from reference TRBV5-1 and TRBJ2-4, reads KAGVTQTPRYLIKTRGQQVTLSCSPISGHRSVSWYQQTPGQGLQFLFEYFSETQRNKGNFPGRFSGRQFSNSRSEMNVSTLELGDSALYLCASSLVSGAKNIQYFGAGTRLSVL.

In regard to this clone: The sample carries other DNA sequences with the same CDR3. The chain couples TRBV15 to TRBJ1-1, with D unresolved. From germline, CDR1 is LNHNV and CDR2 YYDKDF (reference sequence). The CDR3 runs to 12 residues. Trimming cost V 0 bases and J 5 bases, with 4 bases left between them. The chain's CDR3 is CATSRDQTEAFF. CDR3 DNA: TGTGCCACCAGCAGAGATCAAACTGAAGCTTTCTTT. Filled out from reference TRBV15 and TRBJ1-1, the complete variable domain reads DAMVIQNPRYQVTQFGKPVTLSCSQTLNHNVMYWYQQKSSQAPKLLFHYYDKDFNNEADTPDNFQSRRPNTSFCFLDIRSPGLGDTAMYLCATSRDQTEAFFGQGTRLTVV.

V and J are TRBV7-3 and TRBJ2-2, with D perhaps matching TRBD2 (6 bases). Trimming removed 5 bases from V and 5 bases from J, with 12 bases in between. Germline CDR1 reads SGHTA; CDR2 reads FQGTGA. The CDR3 extends over 14 amino acids. CDR3 nucleotide sequence: TGTGCCAGCAGCGCGGGACTCACAACCGGGGAGCTGTTTTTT. Its translation is CASSAGLTTGELFF.

This clone was picked up one time. The chain has TRBV6-1 and TRBJ1-5; TRBD1 matches at 8 bases. V dropped 2 bases and J dropped 9; count of bases not matched to a gene: 3. Looked up from germline, CDR1 is MNHNS and CDR2 is SASEGT. The CDR3 is made up of 13 amino acids. The CDR3 here is CASSEQGAMPQHF. The CDR3 DNA is TGTGCCAGCAGTGAACAGGGGGCTATGCCCCAGCATTTT.

This chain uses TRBV27 with TRBJ1-5; TRBD1 matches 8 bases. The CDR3 has 16 amino acids. From germline, CDR1 is MNHEY and CDR2 SMNVEV (reference sequence). With 4 bases clipped from V and 2 bases from J, the junction kept 7 bases outside the gene matches. The CDR3 is CASSWTGFGGNQPQHF. The DNA for the CDR3 is TGTGCCAGCAGTTGGACAGGGTTCGGGGGCAATCAGCCCCAGCATTTT.

The chain employs TRBV28 and TRBJ1-6; 7 bases map to TRBD1. V shed 4 bases and J 8 bases; nucleotides not matched to a gene: 8. The CDR3 runs to 15 residues. The germline gives CDR1 MDHEN, CDR2 SYDVKM. CDR3 in DNA: TGTGCCAGCAGTTCCTCGGACAGGCCCGATTCACCCCTCCACTTT. Amino acid sequence: CASSSSDRPDSPLHF.

This clone turned up a few times. The gene calls are TRBV28 and TRBJ1-1; D gene uncertain. CDR1 MDHEN and CDR2 SYDVKM come from the germline V gene. The CDR3 has 14 residues. The V and J ends lost 5 bases and 0 bases respectively, with 10 bases between them. The CDR3 protein is CASSQQLLNTEAFF. DNA of the CDR3: TGTGCCAGCAGTCAACAGCTTTTGAACACTGAAGCTTTCTTT. The entire variable domain, with the rest obtained from reference TRBV28 and TRBJ1-1, is as follows: DVKVTQSSRYLVKRTGEKVFLECVQDMDHENMFWYRQDPGLGLRLIYFSYDVKMKEKGDIPEGYSVSREKKERFSLILESASTNQTSMYLCASSQQLLNTEAFFGQGTRLTVV.

This clone appeared a single time. The chain has TRBV5-1 and TRBJ1-5; D is unresolved. Trimming left V 0 bases short and J 5 bases short, with 6 bases between. The CDR3 consists of 13 residues. Per the germline V gene, CDR1 is SGHRS and CDR2 is YFSETQ. CDR3: CASSLGEYQPQHF. The CDR3 nucleotides read TGCGCCAGCAGCTTGGGCGAGTATCAGCCCCAGCATTTT.

The gene calls are TRBV7-9 and TRBJ2-5; 13 bases align to TRBD2. Per the germline V gene, CDR1 is SEHNR and CDR2 is FQNEAQ (reference sequence). The CDR3 covers 15 residues. The V and J ends lost 2 bases and 4 bases, in that order; junction bases with no gene match: 1. The CDR3 nucleotides read TGTGCCAGCAGCTTAACTAGCGGGGGGGCAGAGACCCAGTACTTC. Translating gives CASSLTSGGAETQYF. The full variable domain, with the rest looked up from reference TRBV7-9 and TRBJ2-5, is DTGVSQNPRHKITKRGQNVTFRCDPISEHNRLYWYRQTLGQGPEFLTYFQNEAQLEKSRLLSDRFSAERPKGSFSTLEIQRTEQGDSAMYLCASSLTSGGAETQYFGPGTRLLVL.

The chain uses TRBV5-1 and TRBJ1-6; no definite D call. Germline V CDR1 and CDR2: SGHRS, YFSETQ. CDR3 size: 13 residues. The V gene lost 0 bases and the J gene lost 13 bases, with 11 bases spanning the gap. The DNA for the CDR3 is TGCGCCAGCAGCTTGGATGTGCGGGGTCCCCTCCACTTT. Translated, it gives CASSLDVRGPLHF.

This chain uses TRBV6-1 with TRBJ1-2, with 7 positions matching TRBD1. With 2 bases clipped from V and 8 bases from J, the junction kept 5 bases outside the gene matches. Germline V lookup: CDR1 MNHNS, CDR2 SASEGT. CDR3 length: 13 residues. CDR3 in amino acids: CASSETGDGGYTF. DNA of the CDR3: TGTGCCAGCAGTGAAACAGGGGACGGGGGCTACACCTTC.

In nucleotides, the CDR3 is TGTGCCAGCTCCCCGAATCAGGGGAACAATCAGCCCCAGCATTTT. The encoded protein is CASSPNQGNNQPQHF. The chain couples TRBV18 to TRBJ1-5, with D tentatively TRBD1 (6 bases). The CDR3 runs to 15 residues. Germline assignment: CDR1 KGHSH and CDR2 LQKENI. Trimming shortened V by 6 bases and J by 3 bases, and 15 bases separated the two germline ends.

The count of this clone is one. The J gene is TRBJ2-7, the V gene TRBV19; 8 nucleotides align to TRBD2. Germline lookup yields CDR1 LNHDA and CDR2 SQIVND (reference sequence). Unmatched junction bases numbered 3, after V lost 5 bases and J lost 0 bases. This CDR3 region has 14 residues. The CDR3 loop reads CASSRGGTSYEQYF. For the CDR3, the DNA is TGTGCCAGTAGTCGCGGGGGGACCTCCTACGAGCAGTACTTC.

The gene calls are TRBV19 and TRBJ1-6; a possible D gene is TRBD1 (5 bases). Trimming left V 5 bases short and J 6 bases short, with 14 bases between. CDR3 size: 15 residues. Per germline, CDR1 LNHDA and CDR2 SQIVND (reference sequence). The CDR3 loop reads CASSVITGFNSPLHF. DNA of the CDR3: TGTGCCAGTAGTGTTATCACAGGCTTTAATTCACCCCTCCACTTT.

This clone has more than one count but fewer than ten. The rearrangement uses TRBV27 and TRBJ1-4; D is uncertain. Germline V CDR1 and CDR2: MNHEY, SMNVEV (reference sequence). V lost 3 bases, J lost 7 bases, and 12 bases lay in between. The CDR3 runs to 14 residues. The CDR3 region is CASSLTSRGEKLFF. The CDR3 DNA reads as TGTGCCAGCAGTTTGACGTCACGGGGTGAAAAACTGTTTTTT. The full variable domain, its missing parts supplied by reference TRBV27 and TRBJ1-4, is EAQVTQNPRYLITVTGKKLTVTCSQNMNHEYMSWYRQDPGLGLRQIYYSMNVEVTDKGDVPEGYKVSRKEKRNFPLILESPSPNQTSLYFCASSLTSRGEKLFFGSGTQLSVL.

The chain joins TRBV2 to TRBJ1-5; the D gene is possibly TRBD1 (5 bases). The germline V gene encodes CDR1 SNHLY and CDR2 FYNNEI. V was clipped by 6 bases and J by 5 bases, with 14 bases between them. This CDR3 spans 14 amino acids. The chain's CDR3 is CASRGQGPHQPQHF. Written as DNA, the CDR3 is TGTGCCAGCAGGGGGCAGGGTCCTCATCAGCCCCAGCATTTT.

The V gene is TRBV28, the J gene TRBJ1-6; 10 bases map to TRBD1. V lost 4 bases to trimming and J lost 11 bases; unmatched junction nucleotides: 5. CDR3 length: 14 amino acids. From germline, CDR1 is MDHEN and CDR2 SYDVKM. This CDR3 is CASSSGTGVAPLHF. CDR3 DNA sequence: TGTGCCAGCAGTTCCGGGACAGGGGTAGCACCCCTCCACTTT.